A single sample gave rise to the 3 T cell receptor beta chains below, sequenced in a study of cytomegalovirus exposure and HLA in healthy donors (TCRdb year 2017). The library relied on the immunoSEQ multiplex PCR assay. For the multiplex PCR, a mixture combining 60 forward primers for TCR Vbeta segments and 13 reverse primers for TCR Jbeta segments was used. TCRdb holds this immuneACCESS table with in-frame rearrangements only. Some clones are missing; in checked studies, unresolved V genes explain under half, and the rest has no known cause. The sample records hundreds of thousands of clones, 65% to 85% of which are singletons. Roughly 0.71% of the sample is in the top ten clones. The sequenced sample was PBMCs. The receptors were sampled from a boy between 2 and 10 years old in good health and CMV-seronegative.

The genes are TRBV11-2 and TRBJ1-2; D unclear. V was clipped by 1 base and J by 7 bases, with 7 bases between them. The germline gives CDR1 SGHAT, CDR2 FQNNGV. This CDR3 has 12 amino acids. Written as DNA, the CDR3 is TGTGCCAGCAGCTTAGGTGCGAGTGGCTACACCTTC. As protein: CASSLGASGYTF.

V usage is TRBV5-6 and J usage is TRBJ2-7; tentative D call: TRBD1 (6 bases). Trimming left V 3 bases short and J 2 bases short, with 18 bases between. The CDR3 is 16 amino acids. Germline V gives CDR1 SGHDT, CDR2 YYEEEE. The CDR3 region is CASSYQYREITYEQYF. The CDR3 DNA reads TGTGCCAGCAGCTACCAGTACAGGGAAATTACCTACGAGCAGTACTTC.

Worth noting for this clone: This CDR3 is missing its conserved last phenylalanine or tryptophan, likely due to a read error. CDR3 region: CASSEQGVDTDTQYV. The CDR3 DNA sequence: TGTGCCAGCAGTGAACAGGGCGTCGACACAGATACGCAGTATGTT. This chain uses TRBV2 with TRBJ2-3; possibly TRBD1 for D (5 bases). Trimming stripped 2 bases from V and 2 bases from J, with 11 bases between. The V gene's germline CDR1 is SNHLY and CDR2 FYNNEI. CDR3 size: 15 residues.